This T cell receptor (beta chain) was identified during a study of CD8 T cells in ankylosing spondylitis (dated by TCRdb to about 2017). Study-wide context: The study set out to find disease-linked TCR variants by profiling T cell receptor beta repertoires in ankylosing spondylitis patients and healthy donors. The full study cohort comprised 25 or so ankylosing spondylitis patients and 85 to 120 healthy donors. Peripheral blood was sampled, and synovial fluid was additionally collected from ankylosing spondylitis patients.

This clonotype was counted a few times. Its antigen remains undetermined. Per-nucleotide qualities are absent, and no much larger clonotype sits a single base away. The CDR3, from cysteine to phenylalanine, totals 16 residues. CDR3 DNA only is kept here, 48 bases in frame from base 1. The germline V end is reduced by 0 bases and the J end by 7 bases; junction bases left unmatched: 7. The CDR1 and CDR2 encoded by the germline V gene are MNHEY and SVGEGT. Overall study results and their limits: The disease-linked clones had a CD8+ phenotype and were found at relatively low frequencies in peripheral blood. The disease-linked clones were reported as significantly enriched in matched synovial fluid samples from ankylosing spondylitis patients. Blood from ankylosing spondylitis patients appeared to be characterized by a TCR beta motif made up of under 10 highly homologous amino acid variants. Some of the motif variants had been reported before in the synovial fluid and blood of reactive arthritis patients, a finding that suggests common disease-initiation mechanisms.

For each ankylosing spondylitis patient, the synovial fluid sample was matched to a blood sample from that same patient. Sequencing instrument: Illumina HiSeq 2500. TCR beta libraries were prepared by quantitative 5'-RACE with molecular barcodes. The published analysis was carried out like this. To identify disease-linked TCR variants, a new computational method was used, one built on a probabilistic model of VDJ rearrangement. TCRdb trimmed public reads at Q25 via fastp, called clones via MiXCR and kept in-frame beta chains. Entries are consolidated by CDR3 protein sequence, retaining the most common genes and DNA. The V and J calls were not made by the authors but by TCRdb's processing. A total of about 140,000 distinct CDR3 sequences appear in this sample, roughly 30% of them only once. Clones ranked in the top ten supply 6% of the sample.

The clonotype originates from a male donor with ankylosing spondylitis. Sequenced input: synovial fluid, either unsorted or a sorted T cell fraction (not recorded which). The rearrangement combines TRBV6-2 or TRBV6-3 with TRBJ2-1; 9 middle bases align to TRBD2. The DNA sequence follows: TGTGCCAGCAGTTACTCCACTAGCGGGCAATGGAATGAGCAGTTCTTC. Its protein is CASSYSTSGQWNEQFF.